One and the same sample provided the 32 T cell receptor beta chains below, sequenced in a study of blood T cell repertoires in COVID-19. Method: immunoSEQ multiplex PCR; TCRdb's copy keeps in-frame clones and lacks some. The data show approximately 210,000 clones, with 76% seen just once and less than 20% held by the top ten. The sequencing input was PBMCs or T cells enriched from blood (not recorded which). The source is a woman aged 45-60 years with acute COVID-19.

This clone turned up a few times. The CDR3 sequence is CASSLAGGSIAQYF. The CDR3 coding sequence is TGTGCCAGCAGCTTAGCGGGGGGTTCCATCGCGCAGTATTTT. The chain employs TRBV7-2 and TRBJ2-3; maybe TRBD2 (6 bases). The germline V gene has CDR1 SGHTA and CDR2 FQGNSA. CDR3 length: 14 amino acids. Trimming took off 0 bases at V and 10 bases at J, with 14 bases between the two ends.

The J gene is TRBJ2-5, the V gene TRBV6-6; 8 bases agree with TRBD2. The V gene's germline CDR1 is MNHNY and CDR2 SVGAGI (reference sequence). This CDR3 spans 15 amino acids. Trimming cost V 6 bases and J 5 bases; bases outside gene matches: 11. This chain's CDR3 is CASRPRGGRGETQYF. The CDR3 DNA follows: TGTGCCAGCAGGCCCCGGGGGGGCCGGGGCGAGACCCAGTACTTC.

This clone was counted once. The chain combines TRBV7-3 with TRBJ2-1, with D possibly being TRBD1 (5 bases). This CDR3 is built from 13 residues. Between the trimmed V and J ends, which lost 5 bases and 12 bases, there was a span of 17 bases. CDR1 is SGHTA, CDR2 FQGTGA, per germline. The CDR3 region is CASSITGKTGQFF. CDR3 DNA: TGTGCCAGCAGCATCACAGGAAAGACGGGGCAGTTCTTC.

The chain employs TRBV6-6 and TRBJ2-7, with 11 positions matching TRBD1. In germline, CDR1 is MNHNY, CDR2 SVGAGI (reference sequence). Unmatched junction bases numbered 10, after V lost 9 bases and J lost 9 bases. The CDR3 covers 13 residues. The CDR3 coding sequence is TGTGCCAGTCGACGGACAGGGGGCGCATTGCAGTACGTC. Its translation is CASRRTGGALQYV.

CDR3 loop: CASSFLATNTGELFF. The CDR3 bases are TGCGCCAGCAGCTTTTTGGCCACGAACACCGGGGAGCTGTTTTTT. This chain links TRBV5-1 with TRBJ2-2, with D uncertain. The V and J ends lost 2 bases and 0 bases respectively, with 8 bases between them. CDR1 and CDR2 (germline): SGHRS, YFSETQ. This CDR3 spans 15 amino acids.

This chain links TRBV11-2 with TRBJ1-6, with D tentatively TRBD1 (5 bases). The CDR3 is made up of 15 amino acids. V shed 0 bases and J shed 7 bases, with 10 bases lying between them. Germline assignment: CDR1 SGHAT and CDR2 FQNNGV. The CDR3 sequence: CASSLDGQGNSPLHF. The CDR3 bases are TGTGCCAGCAGCTTAGATGGCCAGGGCAATTCACCCCTCCACTTT. Looking up the rest from reference TRBV11-2 and TRBJ1-6 gives the full variable domain: EAGVAQSPRYKIIEKRQSVAFWCNPISGHATLYWYQQILGQGPKLLIQFQNNGVVDDSQLPKDRFSAERLKGVDSTLKIQPAKLEDSAVYLCASSLDGQGNSPLHFGNGTRLTVT.

V usage is TRBV5-1 and J usage is TRBJ2-2; D perhaps matches TRBD2 (5 bases). V was clipped by 0 bases and J by 5 bases, with 8 bases between them. The CDR3 has 14 residues. CDR1 is SGHRS and CDR2 is YFSETQ in the germline V gene. The chain's CDR3 is CASSLDGGTGELFF. CDR3 nucleotide sequence: TGCGCCAGCAGCTTGGATGGAGGTACCGGGGAGCTGTTTTTT.

The genes are TRBV7-9 and TRBJ1-1; 11 bases are a match to TRBD1. Germline values: CDR1 SEHNR, CDR2 FQNEAQ (reference sequence). V was clipped by 0 bases and J by 1 base; unmatched bases: 7. The CDR3 covers 18 residues. The CDR3: CASSLAFMGQGENTEAFF. The CDR3 DNA follows: TGTGCCAGCAGCTTAGCGTTCATGGGACAGGGGGAGAACACTGAAGCTTTCTTT.

The V call is TRBV18, the J call TRBJ1-6; TRBD1 aligns across 8 bases. Trimming cost V 2 bases and J 11 bases; bases outside gene matches: 8. The CDR3 extends over 15 amino acids. Per germline, CDR1 KGHSH and CDR2 LQKENI. CDR3 in DNA: TGTGCCAGCTCACCAGAGTCAGGGGGCCGGACACCCCTCCACTTT. As protein: CASSPESGGRTPLHF.

V is TRBV6-2 or TRBV6-3 and J is TRBJ1-5; a weak D match, TRBD1 (6 bases). Trimming took off 5 bases at V and 2 bases at J, with 10 bases between the two ends. There are 14 residues in the CDR3. CDR1 is MNHEY, CDR2 SVGEGT, per germline. CDR3 protein: CASSTRQGNQPQHF. The DNA for the CDR3 is TGTGCCAGCAGTACTCGACAGGGCAATCAGCCCCAGCATTTT.

The J gene is TRBJ2-5, the V gene TRBV7-9, with 11 bases aligning to TRBD2. The CDR3 sequence is 16 residues long. CDR1 and CDR2 (germline): SEHNR, FQNEAQ (reference sequence). Trimming at V came to 4 bases and at J to 1 base, leaving 5 bases not matched to a gene. CDR3 sequence reads: CASSYLGTSGQETQYF. CDR3 nucleotide sequence: TGTGCCAGCAGCTACCTCGGGACTAGCGGCCAAGAGACCCAGTACTTC.

This chain uses TRBV28 with TRBJ1-1; TRBD1 might be the D (5 bases). The CDR3 is 15 residues long. The V gene's germline CDR1 is MDHEN and CDR2 SYDVKM. The V gene lost 6 bases and the J gene lost 1 base, with 15 bases spanning the gap. CDR3 nucleotide sequence: TGTGCCAGCAGCCTACTCTCTCAGGGGAACACTGAAGCTTTCTTT. Translation gives CASSLLSQGNTEAFF.

This clone was seen more than once but under ten times. This chain links TRBV5-1 with TRBJ2-3; TRBD2 aligns across 10 bases. The V and J ends lost 5 bases and 6 bases, in that order; junction bases with no gene match: 6. This CDR3 is 14 amino acids long. Germline CDR1 is SGHRS and CDR2 is YFSETQ. As DNA, the CDR3 is TGCGCCAGCAGGCCCGAACTAGCGGGGGATACGCAGTATTTT. This encodes CASRPELAGDTQYF.

The V gene is TRBV5-1, the J gene TRBJ1-1; perhaps TRBD1 as D (5 bases). Germline-derived CDR1 and CDR2 are SGHRS and YFSETQ. With 6 bases removed from V and 5 bases from J, the gap between germline ends came to 14 bases. CDR3 length: 13 residues. The CDR3 DNA reads TGCGCCAGCAACCCCTCGGGGGAGACTGAAGCTTTCTTT. Protein sequence: CASNPSGETEAFF.

This chain uses TRBV16 with TRBJ1-6; D might be TRBD1 (5 bases). V lost 3 bases, J lost 5 bases, and 8 bases lay in between. CDR1 and CDR2 from the germline V gene are KGHSY and FQNENV. The CDR3 totals 14 residues. CDR3 bases: TGTGCCAGCAGCCAGTTGACAGATAATTCACCCCTCCACTTT. Protein product: CASSQLTDNSPLHF.

This chain joins TRBV2 and TRBJ2-7; D possibly corresponds to TRBD2 (6 bases). Germline CDR1 is SNHLY and CDR2 is FYNNEI. The length of the CDR3 is 12 residues. With 4 bases removed from V and 6 bases from J, the gap between germline ends came to 10 bases. The CDR3 loop reads CASSVGGGEQYV. In DNA form, the CDR3 reads TGTGCCAGCAGTGTGGGGGGAGGCGAGCAGTACGTC.

The V and J genes are TRBV10-2 and TRBJ2-1, with TRBD1 matching 7 bases. This CDR3 is 14 amino acids long. V trimming: 10 bases; J trimming: 0 bases; junction bases outside the gene matches: 6. Per the germline V gene, CDR1 is WSHSY and CDR2 is SAAADI. The CDR3 here is CATFPGGSYNEQFF. CDR3 sequence (DNA): TGCGCCACCTTTCCAGGGGGCTCCTACAATGAGCAGTTCTTC.

The chain joins TRBV2 to TRBJ1-5, with D possibly matching TRBD1 (6 bases). The germline V gene encodes CDR1 SNHLY and CDR2 FYNNEI. V lost 6 bases to trimming and J lost 0 bases, with 12 bases between them. The length of the CDR3 is 15 residues. This chain's CDR3 is CASRVGDTSNQPQHF. In nucleotides, the CDR3 is TGTGCCAGCAGGGTCGGGGACACTAGCAATCAGCCCCAGCATTTT.

This chain links TRBV27 with TRBJ2-7; perhaps TRBD2 as D (5 bases). Per germline, CDR1 MNHEY and CDR2 SMNVEV (reference sequence). The CDR3 totals 13 residues. V was clipped by 2 bases and J by 4 bases, with 9 bases between them. CDR3 sequence: CASSLASGYEQYV. As DNA, the CDR3 is TGTGCCAGCAGTTTAGCATCGGGGTACGAGCAGTACGTC.

J is TRBJ2-7 and V is TRBV6-2 or TRBV6-3, with 7 bases fitting TRBD1. Looked up from germline, CDR1 is MNHEY and CDR2 is SVGEGT. Unmatched junction bases numbered 5, after V lost 6 bases and J lost 6 bases. The CDR3 length is 12 residues. This CDR3 is CASSPTGFEQYV. In DNA, the CDR3 is TGTGCCAGCAGCCCGACAGGGTTCGAGCAGTACGTC.

The sample holds one count of this clone. This chain connects TRBV19 to TRBJ1-1; no clear D gene. This CDR3 is built from 13 residues. Germline V CDR1 and CDR2: LNHDA, SQIVND (reference sequence). V gave up 3 bases and J gave up 3 bases, with 8 bases separating them. CDR3 amino acids: CASSIGSDTEAFF. CDR3 nucleotide sequence: TGTGCCAGTAGTATTGGGAGCGACACTGAAGCTTTCTTT.

This clone has only one observation. The genes are TRBV6-1 and TRBJ1-1, with D perhaps matching TRBD1 (5 bases). V dropped 1 base and J dropped 2 bases, with 11 bases sitting between them. Germline lookup yields CDR1 MNHNS and CDR2 SASEGT. The CDR3 consists of 15 residues. This CDR3 is CASSEGAGRNTEAFF. Here the CDR3 DNA reads TGTGCCAGCAGTGAAGGAGCAGGGCGCAACACTGAAGCTTTCTTT.

This clone came up once. The chain combines TRBV18 with TRBJ2-7; weak D call: TRBD1 (8 bases). Germline CDR1 KGHSH, CDR2 LQKENI. Trimming stripped 6 bases from V and 0 bases from J, with 18 bases between. The CDR3 is 16 amino acids. The CDR3 DNA reads as TGTGCCAGCTCGCGTACAGGGGGGGCGAGCTCCTACGAGCAGTACGTC. Amino acid sequence: CASSRTGGASSYEQYV.

The sample holds one count of this clone. The rearrangement joins TRBV28 to TRBJ2-3, with 7 bases matching TRBD2. The CDR3 totals 14 residues. CDR1 is MDHEN and CDR2 is SYDVKM in the germline V gene. V lost 5 bases to trimming and J lost 3 bases; unmatched junction nucleotides: 5. DNA of the CDR3: TGTGCCAGCAGTCCCAGGGAGGGAACAGATACGCAGTATTTT. This codes for CASSPREGTDTQYF.

The J gene is TRBJ2-1, the V gene TRBV2; the match to TRBD2 covers 14 bases. The CDR3 extends over 20 amino acids. V dropped 7 bases and J dropped 0; count of bases not matched to a gene: 14. CDR1 and CDR2 from the germline V gene are SNHLY and FYNNEI. The CDR3 region is CASIHQGGLAGAASYNEQFF. The CDR3 DNA reads TGTGCCAGCATCCACCAAGGGGGACTAGCGGGAGCAGCCTCCTACAATGAGCAGTTCTTC.

This rearrangement joins TRBV3-1 (or the pseudogene TRBV3-2) to TRBJ1-1, with D possibly being TRBD1 (5 bases). This CDR3 has 12 residues. V was shortened by 6 bases and J by 8 bases, with 13 bases between the two germline ends. From germline, CDR1 is LGHDT and CDR2 YNNKEL (reference sequence). The DNA for the CDR3 is TGTGCCAGCAGTATTACAGGAATCGAAGCTTTCTTT. Protein sequence: CASSITGIEAFF.

A word on this clone: Its ends do not fully match the called genes, so a read error is possible. The chain carries TRBV5-3 and TRBJ2-2; a weak D match, TRBD1 (5 bases). TRBV5-3 is designated an ORF whose function remains uncertain. This CDR3 is built from 18 residues. The DNA of the CDR3 is TGTGCCAGAAGTTTGGACCTGGGGCCTCTAAAGAACACCGGGGAGCTGTTTTTT. Its protein product is CARSLDLGPLKNTGELFF.

CDR3 residues: CASSVLPDLAGDTQYF. The CDR3 DNA follows: TGTGCCAGCAGCGTCTTGCCCGATCTAGCGGGGGATACGCAGTATTTT. The J gene is TRBJ2-3, the V gene TRBV9; 9 bases are a match to TRBD2. The CDR3 runs 16 residues. The germline V gene encodes CDR1 SGDLS and CDR2 YYNGEE. V lost 2 bases to trimming and J lost 6 bases; unmatched junction nucleotides: 10.

This clone showed up just a few times. This chain uses TRBV2 with TRBJ1-6; no clear D gene. The V gene's germline CDR1 is SNHLY and CDR2 FYNNEI. The CDR3 sequence is 14 residues long. Trimming shortened V by 7 bases and J by 1 base, and 8 bases separated the two germline ends. The CDR3 coding sequence is TGTGCCAGCATTCCAGGATCCTATAATTCACCCCTCCACTTT. It codes for CASIPGSYNSPLHF.

This rearrangement joins TRBV7-2 to TRBJ1-1; TRBD1 is a possible D gene (6 bases). Germline loops: CDR1 SGHTA, CDR2 FQGNSA. V lost 2 bases and J 5 bases, leaving 12 bases between the germline ends. This CDR3 has 14 residues. This CDR3 reads CASSLLGAGTEAFF. The CDR3 bases are TGTGCCAGCAGCTTACTGGGGGCAGGAACTGAAGCTTTCTTT.

V gene TRBV3-1 (or the pseudogene TRBV3-2) combines with J gene TRBJ1-5, with D unresolved. Per germline, CDR1 LGHDT and CDR2 YNNKEL (reference sequence). The CDR3 runs 21 residues. Between the trimmed V and J ends, which lost 0 bases and 6 bases, there was a span of 30 bases. The CDR3 DNA reads TGTGCCAGCAGCCAAGAGAGGGAGGCGTTCATTTGCGGTCCCTCATGTCAGCCCCAGCATTTT. It translates to CASSQEREAFICGPSCQPQHF.

The chain uses TRBV6-5 and TRBJ2-7; a possible D gene is TRBD2 (5 bases). Germline assignment: CDR1 MNHEY and CDR2 SVGAGI. The CDR3 is 12 amino acids. With 8 bases removed from V and 9 bases from J, the gap between germline ends came to 17 bases. This chain's CDR3 is CASRRGNQAQYV. DNA of the CDR3: TGTGCCAGCCGCCGAGGGAATCAGGCGCAGTACGTC.